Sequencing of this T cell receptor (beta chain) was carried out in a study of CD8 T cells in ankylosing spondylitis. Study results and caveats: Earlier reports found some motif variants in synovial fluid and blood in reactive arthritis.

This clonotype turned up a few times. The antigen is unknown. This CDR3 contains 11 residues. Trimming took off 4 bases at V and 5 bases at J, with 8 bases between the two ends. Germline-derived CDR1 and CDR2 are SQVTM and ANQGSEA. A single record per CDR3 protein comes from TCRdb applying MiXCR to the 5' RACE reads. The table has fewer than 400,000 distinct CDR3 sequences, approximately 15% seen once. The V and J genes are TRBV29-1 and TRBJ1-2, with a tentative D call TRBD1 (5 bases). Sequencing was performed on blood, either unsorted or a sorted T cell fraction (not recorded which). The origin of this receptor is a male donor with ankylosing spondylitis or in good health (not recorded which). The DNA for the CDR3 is TGCAGCGTTGGGGACGGTTATGGCTACACCTTC. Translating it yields CSVGDGYGYTF.